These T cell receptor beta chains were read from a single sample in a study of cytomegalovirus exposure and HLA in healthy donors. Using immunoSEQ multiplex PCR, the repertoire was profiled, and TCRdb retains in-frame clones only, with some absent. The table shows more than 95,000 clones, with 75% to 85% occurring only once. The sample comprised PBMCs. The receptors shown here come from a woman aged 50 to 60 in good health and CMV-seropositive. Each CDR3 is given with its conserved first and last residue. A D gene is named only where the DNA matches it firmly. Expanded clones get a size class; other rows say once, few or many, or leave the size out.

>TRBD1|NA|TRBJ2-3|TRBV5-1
TGCGCCAGCAGCACCAGACAGGGGGCGGCAGATACGCAGTATTTT
CASSTRQGAADTQYF
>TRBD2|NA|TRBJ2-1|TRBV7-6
TGTGCCAGCAGCCTCCAGCGGGAGACCCCCTACAATGAGCAGTTCTTC
CASSLQRETPYNEQFF
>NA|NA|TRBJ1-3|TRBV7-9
TGTGCCAGCAGTTCTATGGGGGGTAGAAACACCATATATTTT
CASSSMGGRNTIYF
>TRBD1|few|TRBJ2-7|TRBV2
TGTGCCAGCAGTGGGACAGGGCGGAACGAGCAGTACTTC
CASSGTGRNEQYF
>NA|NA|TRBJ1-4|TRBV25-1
TGTGCCAGCAGTGAATATACGGGGGGTAAGACTAATGAAAAACTGTTTTTT
CASSEYTGGKTNEKLFF
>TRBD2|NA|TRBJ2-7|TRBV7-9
TGTGCCAGCAGCCCGCGTGGGACTAGCGGTTTCTCCTACGAGCAGTACTTC
CASSPRGTSGFSYEQYF
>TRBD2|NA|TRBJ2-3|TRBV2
TGTGCCAGCTGTCTTTCCTTAGCGGGGGGGACAGAAGATACGCAGTATTTT
CASCLSLAGGTEDTQYF
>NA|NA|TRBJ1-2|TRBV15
TGTGCCACCAGCAGAGATTACAGGGTCTATGGCTACACCTTC
CATSRDYRVYGYTF
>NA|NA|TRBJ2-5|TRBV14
TGTGCCAGCAGCCAAAGATCCCCTCTGGGCTACGAAGAGACCCAGTACTTC
CASSQRSPLGYEETQYF
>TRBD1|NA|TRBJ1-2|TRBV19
TGTGCCAGTAGCAACCGGGGACAGGCCCTTAACTATGGCTACACCTTC
CASSNRGQALNYGYTF
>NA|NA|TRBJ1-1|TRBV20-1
TGCAGTGCTCCGGGGGACACTGAAGCTTTCTTT
CSAPGDTEAFF
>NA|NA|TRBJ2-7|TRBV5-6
TGTGCCAGCACCCCGACAAGCTCCTACGAGCAGTACTTC
CASTPTSSYEQYF
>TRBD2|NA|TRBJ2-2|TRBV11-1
TGTGCCAGCAGTCGACTAGCGGGAAACACCGGGGAGCTGTTTTTT
CASSRLAGNTGELFF
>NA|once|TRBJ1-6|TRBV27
TGTGCCAGCAAGCAGGGCACCAATTCACCCCTCCACTTT
CASKQGTNSPLHF
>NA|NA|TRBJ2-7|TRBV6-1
TGTGCCAGCAGTGCCAGGTCCTACGAGCAGTACTTC
CASSARSYEQYF
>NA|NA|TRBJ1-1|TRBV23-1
TGCGCCAGCAGTCGAGGGGGAACTGAAGCTTTCTTT
CASSRGGTEAFF
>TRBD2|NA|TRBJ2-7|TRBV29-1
TGCAGCGTTGGGGGGGGACTAGCGGACTACGAGCAGTACTTC
CSVGGGLADYEQYF
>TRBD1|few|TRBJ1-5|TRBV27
TGTGCCAGCAGAATCTCCGGGACAGGCGGCAATCAGCCCCAGCATTTT
CASRISGTGGNQPQHF
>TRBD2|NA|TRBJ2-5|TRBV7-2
TGTGCCAGCAGCTTAATCCCTAGCGGAGAGACCCAGTACTTC
CASSLIPSGETQYF
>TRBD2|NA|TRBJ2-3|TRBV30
TGTGCCTGGAGAAGACTAGCGGGAGGGCCAGATACGCAGTATTTT
CAWRRLAGGPDTQYF
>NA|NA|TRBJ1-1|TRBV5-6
TGTGCCAGCATCTCCACTGAAGCTTTCTTT
CASISTEAFF
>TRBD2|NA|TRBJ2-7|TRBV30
TGTGCCTGGAGATCCCTACCTGGGCGGGGGGCCTACGAGCAGTACTTC
CAWRSLPGRGAYEQYF
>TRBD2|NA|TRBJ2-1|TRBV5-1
TGCGCCAGCAGCTCGGGACTAGGGAACAATGAGCAGTTCTTC
CASSSGLGNNEQFF
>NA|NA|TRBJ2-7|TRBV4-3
TGCGCCAGCAGCCAAGACATGGGAGGACCCTACGAGCAGTACTTC
CASSQDMGGPYEQYF
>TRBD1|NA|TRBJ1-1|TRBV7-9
TGTGCCAGCAGCTTATTACTATACAGGGGGCATTGGGAGAACACTGAAGCTTTCTTT
CASSLLLYRGHWENTEAFF
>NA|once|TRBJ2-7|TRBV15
TGTGCCACCAGCAGAGATCTAGCGACAGTCCACTACGAGCAGTACTTC
CATSRDLATVHYEQYF
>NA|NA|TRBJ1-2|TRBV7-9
TGTGCCAGCAGCTTATTCCAGGGCACAGGTGGCTACACCTTC
CASSLFQGTGGYTF
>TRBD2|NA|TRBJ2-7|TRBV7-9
TGTGCCAGCAGCTTACTGGGAAGCGGGATCAACGAGCAGTACTTC
CASSLLGSGINEQYF
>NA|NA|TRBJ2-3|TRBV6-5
TGTGCCAGCAGTTCCCCCCGGCGGGGGCGGTGGGATACGCAGTATTTT
CASSSPRRGRWDTQYF
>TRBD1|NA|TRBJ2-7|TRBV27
TGTGCCAGCAGAAAACAGGGGGATTGGTACGAGCAGTACTTC
CASRKQGDWYEQYF
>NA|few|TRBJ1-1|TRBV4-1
TGCGCCAGCAGCCATGAACGGAGGGACGGTGAAGCTTTCTTT
CASSHERRDGEAFF
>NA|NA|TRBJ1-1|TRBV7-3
TGTGCCAGCAGCCCCTCACAAAGATCCACTGAAGCTTTCTTT
CASSPSQRSTEAFF
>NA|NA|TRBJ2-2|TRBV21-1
TGTGCCAGCAGACAGGGGGCGAACACCGGGGAGCTGTTTTTT
CASRQGANTGELFF
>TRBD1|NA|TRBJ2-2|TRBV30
TGTGCTAGTCGAGGGGGCTTGAACACCGGGGAGCTGTTTTTT
CASRGGLNTGELFF
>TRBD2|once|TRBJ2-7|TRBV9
TGTGCCAGCAGCGGTAGCGGGAGGGTTTTCGACGAGCAGTACTTC
CASSGSGRVFDEQYF
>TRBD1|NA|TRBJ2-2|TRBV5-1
TGCGCCAGCAGCTTTGGACAGGGGGCCGGGGAGCTGTTTTTT
CASSFGQGAGELFF
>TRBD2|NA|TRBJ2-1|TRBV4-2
TGTGCCAGCAGCCAAGATCCGAGGTCGTCTAGCGGGAGAGGGAATGAGCAGTTCTTC
CASSQDPRSSSGRGNEQFF
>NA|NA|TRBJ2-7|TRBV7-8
TGTGCCAGCAGCGGAACAGGTTATTACGAGCAGTACTTC
CASSGTGYYEQYF
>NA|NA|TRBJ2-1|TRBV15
TGTGCCACCAGCAGTAAGAGCTCCTACAATGAGCAGTTCTTC
CATSSKSSYNEQFF
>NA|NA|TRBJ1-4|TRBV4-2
TGTGCCAGCAGCCCTCGGACAGTCGGTGAAAAACTGTTTTTT
CASSPRTVGEKLFF
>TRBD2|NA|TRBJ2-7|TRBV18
TGTGCCAGCTCACCGGACAGCGGGGGCGAGCAGTACTTC
CASSPDSGGEQYF
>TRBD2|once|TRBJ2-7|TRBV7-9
TGTGCCAGCAGCCGCCCGGGACTAGCGGGGAACGAGCAGTACTTC
CASSRPGLAGNEQYF
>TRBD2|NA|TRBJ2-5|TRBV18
TGTGCCAGCTCCCCCGGGACTAGCGGGAGAGAGACCCAGTACTTC
CASSPGTSGRETQYF
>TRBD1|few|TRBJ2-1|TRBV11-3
TGTGCCAGCAGCGAAGGACAGGGTATTTACAATGAGCAGTTCTTC
CASSEGQGIYNEQFF
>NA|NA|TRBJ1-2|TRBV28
TGTGCCAGCAGTGTAGGGGATGGCTACACCTTC
CASSVGDGYTF